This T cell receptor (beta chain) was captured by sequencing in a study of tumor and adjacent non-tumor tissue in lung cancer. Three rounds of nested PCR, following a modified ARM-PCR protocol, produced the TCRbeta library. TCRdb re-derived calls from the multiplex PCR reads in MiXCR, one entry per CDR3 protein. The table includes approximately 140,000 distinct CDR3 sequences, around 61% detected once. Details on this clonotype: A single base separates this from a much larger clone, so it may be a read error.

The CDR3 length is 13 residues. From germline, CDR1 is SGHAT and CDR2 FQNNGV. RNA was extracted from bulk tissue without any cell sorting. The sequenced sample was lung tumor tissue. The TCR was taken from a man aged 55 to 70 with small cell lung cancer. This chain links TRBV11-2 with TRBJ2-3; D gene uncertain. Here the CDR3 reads CASSLSPADTRYF. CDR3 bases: TGTGCCAGCAGCTTATCCCCCGCAGATACGCGGTATTTT.